This is a list of T cell receptor beta chains from one sample in a study of cytomegalovirus exposure and HLA in healthy donors. TCRdb keeps only in-frame clones here, not all; method: immunoSEQ multiplex PCR. The sample lists fewer than 200,000 clones; roughly 84% were seen once. The sample consisted of PBMCs. These TCRs come from a young man in good health and CMV-seronegative. Both conserved end residues are part of each CDR3. The order of the fields is clone size, CDR3 length, J gene, V gene, D gene, CDR3 protein, CDR3 DNA. The D gene is left open where the match is weak. Size values are once, few and many counts, or a class for expanded clones, and some rows have none.

clone_size: few
cdr3_length: 14
j_call: TRBJ2-5
v_call: TRBV11-3
d_call: .
cdr3_aa: CASSPRGTRETQYF
cdr3_nt: TGTGCCAGCAGCCCCCGGGGTACTAGGGAGACCCAGTACTTC

clone_size: .
cdr3_length: 15
j_call: TRBJ2-7
v_call: TRBV2
d_call: .
cdr3_aa: CASSENGDSSYEQYF
cdr3_nt: TGTGCCAGCAGTGAAAATGGAGACAGTTCTTACGAGCAGTACTTC

clone_size: .
cdr3_length: 16
j_call: TRBJ1-4
v_call: TRBV19
d_call: .
cdr3_aa: CASSIGGGTTNEKLFF
cdr3_nt: TGTGCCAGTAGTATAGGCGGGGGTACAACTAATGAAAAACTGTTTTTT

clone_size: .
cdr3_length: 15
j_call: TRBJ1-5
v_call: TRBV2
d_call: .
cdr3_aa: CASSEGLNSNQPQHF
cdr3_nt: TGTGCCAGCAGCGAGGGACTAAATAGCAATCAGCCCCAGCATTTT

clone_size: .
cdr3_length: 14
j_call: TRBJ1-6
v_call: TRBV6-6
d_call: .
cdr3_aa: CASSYEGLNSPLHF
cdr3_nt: TGTGCCAGCAGTTACGAGGGCCTTAATTCACCCCTCCACTTT

clone_size: .
cdr3_length: 15
j_call: TRBJ2-7
v_call: TRBV5-1
d_call: TRBD1
cdr3_aa: CASSLTGTGLGEQYF
cdr3_nt: TGCGCCAGCAGCCTTACCGGGACAGGCCTTGGGGAGCAGTACTTC

clone_size: .
cdr3_length: 13
j_call: TRBJ2-2
v_call: TRBV4-1
d_call: .
cdr3_aa: CASSRPGPGELFF
cdr3_nt: TGCGCCAGCAGCCGACCAGGGCCCGGGGAGCTGTTTTTT

clone_size: .
cdr3_length: 13
j_call: TRBJ2-2
v_call: TRBV5-1
d_call: .
cdr3_aa: CASSVTGSGELFF
cdr3_nt: TGCGCCAGCAGCGTCACAGGGTCCGGGGAGCTGTTTTTT

clone_size: .
cdr3_length: 15
j_call: TRBJ1-6
v_call: TRBV2
d_call: .
cdr3_aa: CASSAKAIYNSPLHF
cdr3_nt: TGTGCCAGCAGTGCCAAAGCTATCTATAATTCACCCCTCCACTTT

clone_size: .
cdr3_length: 15
j_call: TRBJ2-2
v_call: TRBV7-3
d_call: TRBD2
cdr3_aa: CASSLIAGAVGELFF
cdr3_nt: TGTGCCAGCAGCTTGATAGCGGGAGCCGTCGGGGAGCTGTTTTTT

clone_size: .
cdr3_length: 17
j_call: TRBJ2-3
v_call: TRBV7-6
d_call: TRBD2
cdr3_aa: CASSQGGSGSWTDTQYF
cdr3_nt: TGTGCCAGCAGCCAGGGGGGTAGCGGGAGTTGGACAGATACGCAGTATTTT

clone_size: once
cdr3_length: 15
j_call: TRBJ2-1
v_call: TRBV5-6
d_call: TRBD1
cdr3_aa: CASSFRTSGGNEQFF
cdr3_nt: TGTGCCAGCAGCTTCAGGACTTCAGGGGGCAATGAGCAGTTCTTC

clone_size: .
cdr3_length: 12
j_call: TRBJ1-6
v_call: TRBV5-4
d_call: .
cdr3_aa: CAVEGGNSPLHF
cdr3_nt: TGTGCCGTGGAGGGGGGGAATTCACCCCTCCACTTT

clone_size: .
cdr3_length: 15
j_call: TRBJ2-3
v_call: TRBV6-5
d_call: TRBD2
cdr3_aa: CASSYEGGSTDTQYF
cdr3_nt: TGTGCCAGCAGTTACGAGGGAGGGAGCACAGATACGCAGTATTTT

clone_size: few
cdr3_length: 15
j_call: TRBJ2-3
v_call: TRBV6-4
d_call: .
cdr3_aa: CASSAQAGRTDTQYF
cdr3_nt: TGTGCCAGCAGTGCCCAGGCGGGGAGAACAGATACGCAGTATTTT

clone_size: few
cdr3_length: 17
j_call: TRBJ2-1
v_call: TRBV7-9
d_call: .
cdr3_aa: CASSERQRTGRGNEQFF
cdr3_nt: TGTGCCAGCAGCGAGAGACAAAGGACAGGCCGGGGGAATGAGCAGTTCTTC

clone_size: .
cdr3_length: 13
j_call: TRBJ1-5
v_call: TRBV10-3
d_call: TRBD1
cdr3_aa: CAIRGQINQPQHF
cdr3_nt: TGTGCCATCAGGGGACAGATCAATCAGCCCCAGCATTTT

clone_size: .
cdr3_length: 18
j_call: TRBJ2-5
v_call: TRBV27
d_call: TRBD2
cdr3_aa: CASSLSPAGGLSGETQYF
cdr3_nt: TGTGCCAGCAGTTTATCGCCGGCGGGGGGGCTTTCGGGGGAGACCCAGTACTTC

clone_size: .
cdr3_length: 15
j_call: TRBJ2-7
v_call: TRBV7-2
d_call: TRBD1
cdr3_aa: CASSLVGTDQYEQYF
cdr3_nt: TGTGCCAGCAGCTTAGTCGGGACAGACCAGTACGAGCAGTACTTC

clone_size: .
cdr3_length: 15
j_call: TRBJ2-7
v_call: TRBV7-9
d_call: TRBD1
cdr3_aa: CSSSLQGTSVLEQYF
cdr3_nt: TGTTCCAGCAGCTTACAGGGGACCTCCGTTCTCGAGCAGTACTTC